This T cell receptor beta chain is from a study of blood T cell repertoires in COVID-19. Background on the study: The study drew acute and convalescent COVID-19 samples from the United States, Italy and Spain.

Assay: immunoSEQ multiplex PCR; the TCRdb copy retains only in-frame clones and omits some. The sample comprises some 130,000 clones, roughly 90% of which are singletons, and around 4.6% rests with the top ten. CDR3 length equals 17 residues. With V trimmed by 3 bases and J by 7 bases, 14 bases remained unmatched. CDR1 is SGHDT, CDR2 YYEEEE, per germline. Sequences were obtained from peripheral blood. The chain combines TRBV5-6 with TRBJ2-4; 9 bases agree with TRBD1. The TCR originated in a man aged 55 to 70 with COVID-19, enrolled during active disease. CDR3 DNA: TGTGCCAGCAGCTGGAGGGATTACACAGGGGGCCGGAACATTCAGTACTTC. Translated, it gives CASSWRDYTGGRNIQYF.